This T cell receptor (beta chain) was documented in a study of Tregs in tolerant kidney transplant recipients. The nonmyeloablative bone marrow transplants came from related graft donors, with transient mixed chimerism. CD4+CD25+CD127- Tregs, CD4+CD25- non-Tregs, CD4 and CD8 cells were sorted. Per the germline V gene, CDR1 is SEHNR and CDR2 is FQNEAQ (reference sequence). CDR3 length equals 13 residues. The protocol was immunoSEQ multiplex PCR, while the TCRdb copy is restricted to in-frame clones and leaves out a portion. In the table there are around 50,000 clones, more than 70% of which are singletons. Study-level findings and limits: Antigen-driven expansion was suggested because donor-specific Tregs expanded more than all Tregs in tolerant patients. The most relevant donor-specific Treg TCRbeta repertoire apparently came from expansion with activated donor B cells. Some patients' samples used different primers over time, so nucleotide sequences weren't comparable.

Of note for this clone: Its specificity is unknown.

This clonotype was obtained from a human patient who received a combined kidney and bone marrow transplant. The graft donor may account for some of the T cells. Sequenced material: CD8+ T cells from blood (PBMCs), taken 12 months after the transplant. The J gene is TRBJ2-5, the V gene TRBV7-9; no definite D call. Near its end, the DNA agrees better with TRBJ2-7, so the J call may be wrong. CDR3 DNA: TGTGCCAGCAGCTTAACCTACCCCTACGAGCAGTACTTC. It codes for CASSLTYPYEQYF.